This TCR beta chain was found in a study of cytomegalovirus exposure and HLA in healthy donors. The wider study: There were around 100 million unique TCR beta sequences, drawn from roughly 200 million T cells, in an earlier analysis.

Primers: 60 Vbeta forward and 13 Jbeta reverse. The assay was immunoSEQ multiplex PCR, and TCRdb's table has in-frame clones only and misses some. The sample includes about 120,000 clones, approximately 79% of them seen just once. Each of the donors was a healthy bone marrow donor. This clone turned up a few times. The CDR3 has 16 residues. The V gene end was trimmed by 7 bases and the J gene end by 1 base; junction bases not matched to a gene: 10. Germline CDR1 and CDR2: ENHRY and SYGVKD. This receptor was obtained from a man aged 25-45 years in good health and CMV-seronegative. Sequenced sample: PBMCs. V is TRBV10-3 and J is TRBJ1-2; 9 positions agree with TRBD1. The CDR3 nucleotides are TGTGCCATCAATGGGAGGGACAGGGAGGGTAACTATGGCTACACCTTC. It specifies CAINGRDREGNYGYTF.